This T cell receptor beta chain was found in a study of T cell responses to AZD1222 COVID-19 vaccine. Study-wide findings and caveats: Reportedly, nearly half the spike-specific TCRs target unmutated variant regions. AZD1222 recipients seropositive at baseline numbered only 5 or 6. White British people made up most donors, females outnumbered males, and clonal diversity was possibly underestimated. Repertoires were sampled only after the peak T cell response.

V lost 7 bases to trimming and J lost 4 bases, with 14 bases between them. This CDR3 spans 13 amino acids. Germline-derived CDR1 and CDR2 are MNHEY and SMNVEV (reference sequence). Regarding this clone: Its specificity is not known.

The assay was immunoSEQ multiplex PCR, and TCRdb's table has in-frame clones only and misses some. The repertoire holds approximately 92,000 clones, with around 86% as singletons. The chain has TRBV27 and TRBJ2-7; either TRBD1 or TRBD2 may supply D (6 bases each). The sample consisted of peripheral blood, taken on day 0 of AZD1222 vaccination. This receptor was obtained from an adult in good health. CDR3 sequence (DNA): TGTGCCAGCAAGCCTCAGGGGAGGTACGAGCAGTACTTC. As protein: CASKPQGRYEQYF.